Listed here is a single T cell receptor beta chain. Its specificity is not known. The data were obtained in a study of cytomegalovirus exposure and HLA in healthy donors. Whole-study results and caveats: In vitro assays verified that a few CMV-associated chains recognized CMV antigens specifically. Per published reports, the classifier diagnosed cytomegalovirus status with high specificity and sensitivity. Despite most TCR sequences being rare, some public TCRs occurred in many donors.

Germline values: CDR1 MNHEY, CDR2 SMNVEV (reference sequence). V lost 7 bases, J lost 2 bases, and 15 bases lay in between. CDR3 length equals 14 residues. The approximately 120-subject validation cohort, separate from the approximately 670-subject first cohort, included the donors. TCRdb's copy holds only in-frame clones and misses some; the assay was immunoSEQ multiplex PCR. The data contain some 130,000 clones, approximately 82% of them singletons. The V and J genes are TRBV27 and TRBJ2-7, with D possibly TRBD2 on 6 matching bases. This clonotype was obtained from a man aged 30 to 45 in good health and CMV-seropositive. The specimen was PBMCs. Written as DNA, the CDR3 is TGTGCCAGCACCCCGACGGGGGTCCCCTACGAGCAGTACTTC. Translated, it gives CASTPTGVPYEQYF.